This TCR beta chain derives from a study of brain T cells in children with intractable seizures. Study-wide points: Viral specificity was inferred only from CDR3 similarity; HCMV serostatus was unknown. Clones missing pre-surgery may reflect undersampling of that blood sample.

Germline assignment: CDR1 ENHRY and CDR2 SYGVKD. This CDR3 region has 13 residues. V was cut by 6 bases and J by 5 bases, with 13 bases left in between. Libraries were prepared by immunoSEQ multiplex PCR; TCRdb keeps only in-frame clonotypes and omits some of them. The sample holds 300,000 to 400,000 clones, roughly 92% seen once. Comment on this clone: Antigen: not known.

Indicated time point: blood from clinic visit 5 months post-surgery; TSC patient then seizure free. Only cases whose brain tissue showed the highest T cell transcript signatures were sequenced. At least one anti-epileptic drug was given before surgery. The chain employs TRBV10-3 and TRBJ1-1, with a possible D match to TRBD1 (6 bases). This sequence originates from a boy under three years old with tuberous sclerosis and intractable seizures. Sequenced here: peripheral blood, sampled about 5 months after surgery. The CDR3 DNA follows: TGTGCCATCAGGGATCAGGGGCGGACTGAAGCTTTCTTT. As protein: CAIRDQGRTEAFF.